These 23 T cell receptor beta chains came from one sample sequenced in a study of identical twins. TCRdb reprocessed the 5' RACE reads via MiXCR and lists one record per CDR3 protein. The sample carries about 720,000 distinct CDR3 sequences, more than 6.5% recorded once. The same sample was also studied in work on yellow fever vaccine responses in identical twins.

The sample taken for sequencing was PBMCs. The receptor set was obtained from a young woman in good health.

This clonotype was seen more than once but under ten times. V is TRBV4-3 and J is TRBJ1-2; 10 bases map to TRBD1. In germline, CDR1 is LGHNA, CDR2 YSLEER. V dropped 3 bases and J dropped 6; count of bases not matched to a gene: 7. There are 15 residues in the CDR3. The CDR3 region is CASSQNGQGVNGYTF. CDR3 coding DNA: TGCGCCAGCAGCCAGAATGGACAGGGGGTAAATGGCTACACCTTC.

The chain recombines TRBV6-2 or TRBV6-3 with TRBJ2-1, with TRBD2 as a possible D gene (6 bases). Germline-derived CDR1 and CDR2 are MNHEY and SVGEGT. CDR3 size: 15 residues. The germline V and J ends were trimmed by 6 bases and 3 bases, with 15 bases remaining between them. CDR3 in DNA: TGTGCCAGCAGACTTAGCGGAGGGGACTACAATGAGCAGTTCTTC. As protein: CASRLSGGDYNEQFF.

This clonotype was found a few times. The genes are TRBV4-3 and TRBJ2-5; the match to TRBD2 covers 7 bases. CDR1 is LGHNA, CDR2 YSLEER, per germline. The V segment lost 0 bases and the J segment 3 bases; nucleotides outside the gene matches: 10. The CDR3 is 17 amino acids. This chain's CDR3 is CASSQDPWAGREETQYF. In nucleotides, the CDR3 is TGCGCCAGCAGCCAAGACCCCTGGGCAGGGAGGGAAGAGACCCAGTACTTC.

The CDR3 sequence is CASRQGVITNEKLFF. The CDR3 DNA follows: TGTGCCAGCAGACAGGGGGTCATAACTAATGAAAAACTGTTTTTT. The chain uses TRBV6-1 and TRBJ1-4, with 8 bases matching TRBD1. This CDR3 spans 15 amino acids. Per germline, CDR1 MNHNS and CDR2 SASEGT. The ends lost 6 bases at V and 1 base at J; junction bases unmatched: 4.

V is TRBV28 and J is TRBJ2-5; either TRBD1 or TRBD2 may supply D (7 bases each). V lost 6 bases, J lost 5 bases, and 19 bases lay in between. The CDR3 consists of 15 residues. Germline CDR1 MDHEN, CDR2 SYDVKM. CDR3: CASRPRQGGGETQYF. The CDR3 nucleotides read TGTGCCAGCAGGCCGAGACAGGGAGGGGGGGAGACCCAGTACTTC.

The sample holds a few counts of this clonotype. This rearrangement joins TRBV27 to TRBJ1-5; perhaps TRBD1 as D (6 bases). Germline CDR1 reads MNHEY; CDR2 reads SMNVEV (reference sequence). V was trimmed by 6 bases and J by 7 bases, leaving 13 bases between them. This CDR3 is 13 amino acids long. CDR3 DNA: TGTGCCAGCAGGGCCCCTGGGGGCCAGCCCCAGCATTTT. As protein: CASRAPGGQPQHF.

Here the CDR3 reads CSASMTVTDTQYF. For the CDR3, the DNA is TGCAGTGCTAGTATGACAGTCACAGATACGCAGTATTTT. The chain links TRBV20-1 to TRBJ2-3; TRBD1 might be the D (5 bases). V gave up 3 bases and J gave up 2 bases, with 9 bases separating them. This CDR3 contains 13 residues. Germline CDR1 DFQATT, CDR2 SNEGSKA (reference sequence).

This clonotype was picked up a small number of times. The chain's CDR3 is CASSQLAGGQFF. DNA of the CDR3: TGTGCCAGCAGCCAACTAGCGGGAGGGCAGTTCTTC. V and J are TRBV4-2 and TRBJ2-1; 11 bases fit TRBD2. The CDR3 totals 12 residues. CDR1 LGHNA and CDR2 YNFKEQ come from the germline V gene. V lost 2 bases, J lost 12 bases, and 0 bases stayed unmatched.

This sequence joins TRBV7-9 and TRBJ2-5; perhaps TRBD2 as D (7 bases). V was clipped by 4 bases and J by 3 bases, with 15 bases between them. CDR3 size: 15 residues. Germline CDR1 and CDR2: SEHNR and FQNEAQ (reference sequence). CDR3: CASSSSGGRKETQYF. The CDR3 region has the DNA TGTGCCAGCAGCTCTTCGGGGGGCCGAAAAGAGACCCAGTACTTC.

This clonotype occurred a few times. The chain carries TRBV12-3 or TRBV12-4 and TRBJ1-1; D gene unclear. This CDR3 is built from 14 residues. V lost 3 bases to trimming and J lost 3 bases, with 11 bases between them. The CDR3 bases are TGTGCCAGCAGTTTCCCGGACGGTCACACTGAAGCTTTCTTT. It is translated as CASSFPDGHTEAFF.

Written as DNA, the CDR3 is TGTGCCAGCAGCCCATCTTACCCCCACGAGCAGTACTTC. Translated, it gives CASSPSYPHEQYF. V and J are TRBV5-6 and TRBJ2-7; no firm D call. The CDR3 covers 13 residues. V gave up 4 bases and J gave up 5 bases, with 13 bases separating them. Looked up from germline, CDR1 is SGHDT and CDR2 is YYEEEE.

V usage is TRBV5-6 and J usage is TRBJ2-1; no firm D call. Trimming cost V 4 bases and J 0 bases, with 11 bases left between them. Per the germline V gene, CDR1 is SGHDT and CDR2 is YYEEEE. The CDR3 totals 15 residues. The CDR3 DNA reads TGTGCCAGCAGCCCTGAGGTTGTCTCCTACAATGAGCAGTTCTTC. Translated, it gives CASSPEVVSYNEQFF.

This clonotype appeared once. CDR3: CASSPDGREQFF. The CDR3 DNA reads TGCGCCAGCAGCCCGGACGGGCGGGAGCAGTTCTTC. The J gene is TRBJ2-1, the V gene TRBV5-1; unclear D gene. Germline V lookup: CDR1 SGHRS, CDR2 YFSETQ. This CDR3 region has 12 residues. V shed 4 bases and J shed 10 bases, with 12 bases lying between them.

For this clonotype: Being one base from a much bigger clone, this may be a read error. This rearrangement joins TRBV12-3 or TRBV12-4 to TRBJ2-5, with 7 bases lining up with TRBD1. This CDR3 region has 12 residues. The J segment lost 6 bases and the V segment lost 9 bases, leaving 7 bases of the junction unmatched. CDR3 sequence (DNA): TGTGCCAGGAGGGGGCCAGCGAAGACCCAGTACTTC. Encoded protein: CARRGPAKTQYF.

The chain links TRBV2 to TRBJ2-7, with D tentatively TRBD2 (6 bases). The V end lost 3 bases, the J end lost 1 base, and 16 bases lay between the germline ends. Germline V gives CDR1 SNHLY, CDR2 FYNNEI. The CDR3 runs 16 residues. CDR3 loop: CASSEFVQLASYEQYF. CDR3 sequence (DNA): TGTGCCAGCAGTGAGTTTGTGCAGCTAGCGTCCTACGAGCAGTACTTC.

This clonotype was counted at least ten times. V is TRBV11-2 and J is TRBJ1-4; 7 bases are shared with TRBD1. CDR3 length: 15 amino acids. Germline V gives CDR1 SGHAT, CDR2 FQNNGV. V shed 4 bases and J 5 bases; nucleotides not matched to a gene: 7. The CDR3 is CASSYTGVGNEKLFF. The DNA for the CDR3 is TGTGCCAGCAGCTACACAGGGGTTGGGAATGAAAAACTGTTTTTT.

The CDR3 spells CASSQVPVGSNIQYF. CDR3 DNA sequence: TGTGCCAGCAGCCAGGTCCCGGTGGGGTCCAACATTCAGTACTTC. The J gene is TRBJ2-4, the V gene TRBV3-1, with D uncertain. The CDR3 runs to 15 residues. Looked up from germline, CDR1 is LGHDT and CDR2 is YNNKEL (reference sequence). The ends were cut back, 3 bases at V and 7 bases at J, with 16 bases in the middle.

This clonotype was seen at least ten times. The V call is TRBV4-3, the J call TRBJ2-7; D not resolved. The CDR3 extends over 14 amino acids. Germline V gene lookup returns CDR1 LGHNA and CDR2 YSLEER. The ends were cut back, 1 base at V and 0 bases at J, with 7 bases in the middle. The CDR3 loop is CASSQVPSSYEQYF. The CDR3 coding sequence is TGCGCCAGCAGCCAAGTTCCTAGCTCCTACGAGCAGTACTTC.

The chain is built from TRBV13 and TRBJ2-5; D gene unclear. Germline CDR1 reads PRHDT; CDR2 reads FYEKMQ (reference sequence). Trimming pared 4 bases from V and 1 base from J, leaving 7 bases between. This CDR3 is 13 amino acids long. CDR3 DNA: TGTGCCAGCAGCTGGGCAGCCCAAGAGACCCAGTACTTC. It codes for CASSWAAQETQYF.

This clonotype was seen a few times. The genes are TRBV7-9 and TRBJ1-2; the D gene is possibly TRBD1 (6 bases). V lost 7 bases, J lost 4 bases, and 19 bases lay in between. The CDR3 covers 15 residues. Germline CDR1 is SEHNR and CDR2 is FQNEAQ (reference sequence). The CDR3 sequence: CASTSTGYGAYGYTF. The CDR3 coding sequence is TGTGCCAGCACCTCCACAGGGTACGGAGCCTATGGCTACACCTTC.

This clonotype turned up a few times. The chain has TRBV7-9 and TRBJ1-1; D is possibly TRBD1 (6 bases). The germline V gene has CDR1 SEHNR and CDR2 FQNEAQ (reference sequence). Trimming left V 5 bases short and J 3 bases short, with 13 bases between. This CDR3 comprises 14 residues. The CDR3 reads CASSITGFDTEAFF. CDR3 sequence (DNA): TGTGCCAGCAGCATAACAGGGTTTGACACTGAAGCTTTCTTT. Based on the CDR3 plus reference TRBV7-9 and TRBJ1-1, the full variable domain is DTGVSQNPRHKITKRGQNVTFRCDPISEHNRLYWYRQTLGQGPEFLTYFQNEAQLEKSRLLSDRFSAERPKGSFSTLEIQRTEQGDSAMYLCASSITGFDTEAFFGQGTRLTVV.

This clonotype has just a few counts. The CDR3 here is CASSQAGPGELFF. CDR3 nucleotide sequence: TGTGCCAGCAGCCAAGCAGGGCCCGGGGAGCTGTTTTTT. The V gene is TRBV3-1, the J gene TRBJ2-2, with a possible D match to TRBD1 (5 bases). The CDR3 has 13 residues. CDR1 LGHDT and CDR2 YNNKEL come from the germline V gene (reference sequence). Deletions cut 1 base from V and 6 bases from J, with 6 bases between.

V usage is TRBV20-1 and J usage is TRBJ2-7; D may be TRBD2 (5 bases). The germline V and J ends were trimmed by 0 bases and 0 bases, with 12 bases remaining between them. The CDR3 totals 15 residues. Germline V gives CDR1 DFQATT, CDR2 SNEGSKA (reference sequence). The DNA for the CDR3 is TGCAGTGCTAGAGAAGGACTCCTGAGCTCCTACGAGCAGTACTTC. This codes for CSAREGLLSSYEQYF.